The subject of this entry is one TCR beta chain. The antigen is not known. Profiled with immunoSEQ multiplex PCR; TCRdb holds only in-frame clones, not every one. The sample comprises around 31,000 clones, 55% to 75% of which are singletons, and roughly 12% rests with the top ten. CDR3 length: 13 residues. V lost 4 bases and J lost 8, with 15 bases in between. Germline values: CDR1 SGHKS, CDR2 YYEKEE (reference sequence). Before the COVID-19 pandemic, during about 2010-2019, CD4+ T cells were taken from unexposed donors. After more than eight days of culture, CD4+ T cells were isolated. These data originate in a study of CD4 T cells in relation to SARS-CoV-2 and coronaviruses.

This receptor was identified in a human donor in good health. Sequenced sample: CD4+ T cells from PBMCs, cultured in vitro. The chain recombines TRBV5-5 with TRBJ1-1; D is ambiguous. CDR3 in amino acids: CASSLGPLTEAFF. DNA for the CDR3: TGTGCCAGCAGCCTGGGTCCCCTCACCGAAGCTTTCTTT. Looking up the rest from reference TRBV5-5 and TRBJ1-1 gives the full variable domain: DAGVTQSPTHLIKTRGQQVTLRCSPISGHKSVSWYQQVLGQGPQFIFQYYEKEERGRGNFPDRFSARQFPNYSSELNVNALLLGDSALYLCASSLGPLTEAFFGQGTRLTVV.